The 5 T cell receptor beta chains below all came from one sample that was sequenced in a study of blood T cells in healthy people across ages (dated by TCRdb to between 2014 and 2016). The library was built by means of 5' RACE. Instrument used: Illumina HiSeq 2500. A second PCR of roughly 6 to 11 cycles was run with a J-beta primer mix and a sample-barcoded 5' primer. TCRdb's own reprocessing of the public reads used fastp at Q25 and MiXCR and kept productive beta chains. Every CDR3 protein is listed once, alongside the most common genes and DNA of its rows. This sample gives around 800,000 distinct CDR3 sequences in total; 46% of them show up just once. The biggest ten clones account for less than 20% of the sample. The specimen was blood. The source of these receptors is an elderly man in good health.

This clonotype was detected once. The CDR3 region has the DNA TGTGCCAGCAGTAATCCGGGAGGCCCAGAGACCCAGTACTTC. This translates into CASSNPGGPETQYF. The V gene is TRBV2, the J gene TRBJ2-5; 7 bases line up with TRBD2. The germline CDR1 and CDR2 sequences are SNHLY and FYNNEI. Germline trimming cut 5 bases from V and 4 bases from J; bases unmatched to any gene: 7. The CDR3 loop spans 14 amino acids.

The DNA of the CDR3 is TGTGCCAGCACCTTGGGCTACAGGGAGACTGAAGCTTTCTTT. It encodes CASTLGYRETEAFF. The J gene is TRBJ1-1, the V gene TRBV12-3 or TRBV12-4; TRBD1 might be the D (6 bases). CDR3 length: 14 residues. The V gene lost 7 bases and the J gene lost 5 bases, with 17 bases spanning the gap.

This clonotype was seen repeatedly, ten times or more. The chain recombines TRBV10-3 with TRBJ1-2; D ambiguous. This CDR3 comprises 15 residues. Germline assignment: CDR1 ENHRY and CDR2 SYGVKD. V lost 0 bases, J lost 1 base, and 9 bases lay in between. The DNA for the CDR3 is TGTGCCATCAGTGAGTCGAGGGAGGATAACTATGGCTACACCTTC. Its translation is CAISESREDNYGYTF.

This clonotype came up a few times. The rearrangement uses TRBV9 and TRBJ2-5; D not resolved. The CDR3 has 14 residues. Trimming stripped 0 bases from V and 5 bases from J, with 11 bases between. CDR1 SGDLS and CDR2 YYNGEE come from the germline V gene. The CDR3 bases are TGTGCCAGCAGCGTAGCGGAGCTTGGCGAGACCCAGTACTTC. Protein sequence: CASSVAELGETQYF.

In this sample, this clonotype turned up many times. V gene TRBV27 combines with J gene TRBJ2-7; 7 positions match TRBD1. Germline values: CDR1 MNHEY, CDR2 SMNVEV (reference sequence). V was pared by 2 bases and J by 4 bases, with 5 bases of the junction left unmatched. There are 14 residues in the CDR3. DNA of the CDR3: TGTGCCAGCAGTTTAGGCCCCAGGGGGTACGAGCAGTACTTC. It specifies CASSLGPRGYEQYF.